These T cell receptor beta chains were read from a single sample in a study of cytomegalovirus exposure and HLA in healthy donors. Sequenced by immunoSEQ multiplex PCR; TCRdb stores in-frame clones only, minus some. The sample holds 150,000 to 200,000 clones, about 80% seen once. Sequencing used PBMCs. All receptors derive from a woman aged 25-40 years in good health and CMV-seropositive. The CDR3 runs from the conserved cysteine through the conserved F or W. The order of the fields is CDR3 DNA, CDR3 protein, D gene, V gene, clone size, J gene. The D gene is left open where the match is weak. Clone size is given for some rows only: seen once, a few or many times, or a class if the clone is expanded.

cdr3_nt: TGTGCCAGCAGTCGTTCAAGAGGGGGCGGCTACACCTTC
cdr3_aa: CASSRSRGGGYTF
d_call: TRBD1
v_call: TRBV6-5
clone_size: once
j_call: TRBJ1-2

cdr3_nt: TGTGCCACCAGCAGTAAAATTAGGACAGGGGATGCAAAACTGTTTTTT
cdr3_aa: CATSSKIRTGDAKLFF
d_call: TRBD1
v_call: TRBV15
clone_size: .
j_call: TRBJ1-4

cdr3_nt: TGTGCCAGCACCCCCTATTCCGGCGGGAGGCCATACAATGAGCAGTTCTTC
cdr3_aa: CASTPYSGGRPYNEQFF
d_call: TRBD2
v_call: TRBV27
clone_size: .
j_call: TRBJ2-1

cdr3_nt: TGCGCCAGCAGCTTGGCAGCGGGGAACGAAGAGACCCAGTACTTC
cdr3_aa: CASSLAAGNEETQYF
d_call: TRBD2
v_call: TRBV5-1
clone_size: .
j_call: TRBJ2-5

cdr3_nt: TGTGCCAGCAGTGAAGTGAGGTATCAGCCCCAGCATTTT
cdr3_aa: CASSEVRYQPQHF
d_call: .
v_call: TRBV6-1
clone_size: few
j_call: TRBJ1-5

cdr3_nt: TGCAGCGCCTCTACGGGAGCTTTGAATGAGCAGTTCTTC
cdr3_aa: CSASTGALNEQFF
d_call: .
v_call: TRBV29-1
clone_size: once
j_call: TRBJ2-1

cdr3_nt: TGCGCCAGCAGCTTTTTGCTAGCGGGGGAAGAGACCCAGTACTTC
cdr3_aa: CASSFLLAGEETQYF
d_call: TRBD2
v_call: TRBV5-1
clone_size: .
j_call: TRBJ2-5

cdr3_nt: TGTGCCAGTAGTATCCGAATTTTCGAGTCTGAAGCTTTCTTT
cdr3_aa: CASSIRIFESEAFF
d_call: .
v_call: TRBV19
clone_size: .
j_call: TRBJ1-1

cdr3_nt: TGTGCCAGCATGAGAGGGGGCGGTTTACAAGAGACCCAGTACTTC
cdr3_aa: CASMRGGGLQETQYF
d_call: TRBD1
v_call: TRBV6-1
clone_size: .
j_call: TRBJ2-5

cdr3_nt: TGCGCCAGCAGCTTGGATGGGCGCGGGAATGAAAAACTGTTTTTT
cdr3_aa: CASSLDGRGNEKLFF
d_call: .
v_call: TRBV5-1
clone_size: .
j_call: TRBJ1-4

cdr3_nt: TGTGCCAGCGGGGGGCCGGGACAGGGCTCAGATACGCAGTATTTT
cdr3_aa: CASGGPGQGSDTQYF
d_call: TRBD1
v_call: TRBV6-5
clone_size: .
j_call: TRBJ2-3

cdr3_nt: TGTGCCAGCAGCACGGGACTAGCGGGGGCTTACAATGAGCAGTTCTTC
cdr3_aa: CASSTGLAGAYNEQFF
d_call: TRBD2
v_call: TRBV7-8
clone_size: .
j_call: TRBJ2-1

cdr3_nt: TGTGCCAGCAGCTCCTGGACTAGCGGGGGGGAAATAAGTGAGCAGTTCTTC
cdr3_aa: CASSSWTSGGEISEQFF
d_call: TRBD2
v_call: TRBV9
clone_size: .
j_call: TRBJ2-1

cdr3_nt: TGCGCCAGCAGCCAAGTTAGGGGGCAGGATCAGCCCCAGCATTTT
cdr3_aa: CASSQVRGQDQPQHF
d_call: TRBD1
v_call: TRBV4-3
clone_size: .
j_call: TRBJ1-5

cdr3_nt: TGTGCCAGCAGCTCGGGGACAGCATATGGCTACACCTTC
cdr3_aa: CASSSGTAYGYTF
d_call: TRBD1
v_call: TRBV7-8
clone_size: .
j_call: TRBJ1-2

cdr3_nt: TGTGCCAGCGGGAGGGATCTTAAATGGAGCTCCTACGAGCAGTACTTC
cdr3_aa: CASGRDLKWSSYEQYF
d_call: TRBD2
v_call: TRBV7-8
clone_size: .
j_call: TRBJ2-7

cdr3_nt: TGTGCCATCAGTGACGCCAGGGGCACAGATACGCAGTATTTT
cdr3_aa: CAISDARGTDTQYF
d_call: .
v_call: TRBV10-3
clone_size: .
j_call: TRBJ2-3

cdr3_nt: TGCGCCAGCAGCTTGGTCGGGGGGACCTTACATTCACCCCTCCACTTT
cdr3_aa: CASSLVGGTLHSPLHF
d_call: .
v_call: TRBV5-1
clone_size: .
j_call: TRBJ1-6

cdr3_nt: TGTGCCAGCAGCCAAACTAGCGGGGGGCCAACAGACATTCAGTACTTC
cdr3_aa: CASSQTSGGPTDIQYF
d_call: TRBD2
v_call: TRBV4-2
clone_size: .
j_call: TRBJ2-4

cdr3_nt: TGTGCCAGCAGTGTCAAGGGAGGTGAGTCCTACGAGCAGTACTTC
cdr3_aa: CASSVKGGESYEQYF
d_call: .
v_call: TRBV6-1
clone_size: once
j_call: TRBJ2-7